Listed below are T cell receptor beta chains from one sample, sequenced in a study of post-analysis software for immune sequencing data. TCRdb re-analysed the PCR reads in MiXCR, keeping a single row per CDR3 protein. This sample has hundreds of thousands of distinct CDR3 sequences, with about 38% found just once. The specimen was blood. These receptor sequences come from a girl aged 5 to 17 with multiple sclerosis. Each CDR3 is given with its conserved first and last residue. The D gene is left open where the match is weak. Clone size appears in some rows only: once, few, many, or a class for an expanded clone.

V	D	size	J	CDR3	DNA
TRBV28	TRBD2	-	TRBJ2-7	CASMLSGSVYEQYF	TGTGCCAGCATGCTTAGCGGGAGTGTTTACGAGCAGTACTTC
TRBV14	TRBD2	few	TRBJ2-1	CASSPASGGLLNFSYNEQFF	TGTGCCAGCAGCCCGGCTAGCGGGGGGTTGTTGAACTTCTCCTACAATGAGCAGTTCTTC
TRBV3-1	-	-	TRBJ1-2	CASSRGRESGYTF	TGTGCCAGCAGCCGTGGTAGGGAATCTGGCTACACCTTC
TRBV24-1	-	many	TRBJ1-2	CATAPSGTAVYGYTF	TGTGCCACCGCTCCCTCCGGGACGGCTGTCTATGGCTACACCTTC
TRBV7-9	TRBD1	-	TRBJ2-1	CASSGNRGSSYNEQFF	TGTGCCAGCAGCGGGAACAGGGGGAGCTCCTACAATGAGCAGTTCTTC
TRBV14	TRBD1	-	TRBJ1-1	CASSQRTGLNTEAFF	TGTGCCAGCAGCCAAAGGACAGGTTTGAACACTGAAGCTTTCTTT
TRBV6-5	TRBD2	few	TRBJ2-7	CASSYSGLAGAYNEQYF	TGTGCCAGCAGTTATTCAGGTCTAGCGGGGGCCTACAATGAGCAGTACTTC
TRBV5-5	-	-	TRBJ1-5	CASSRGPGTGQPQHF	TGTGCCAGCAGCCGGGGACCCGGGACTGGTCAGCCCCAGCATTTT
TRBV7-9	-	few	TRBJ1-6	CASSSSAGFQNSPLHF	TGTGCCAGCAGTTCCTCCGCAGGGTTTCAAAATTCACCCCTCCACTTT
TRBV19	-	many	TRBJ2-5	CASSTRTEPKETQYF	TGTGCCAGTAGTACCAGGACAGAACCTAAAGAGACCCAGTACTTC
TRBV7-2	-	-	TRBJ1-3	CASSLVPTAGGRGNTIYF	TGTGCCAGCAGCTTAGTCCCCACCGCAGGAGGCAGGGGAAACACCATATATTTT
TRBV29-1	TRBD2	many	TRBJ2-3	CSVEESSGGFDTQYF	TGCAGCGTTGAAGAATCGAGCGGGGGGTTCGATACGCAGTATTTT
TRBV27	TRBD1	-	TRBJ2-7	CASSFVGQPYEQYF	TGTGCCAGCAGTTTCGTGGGACAGCCCTACGAGCAGTACTTC
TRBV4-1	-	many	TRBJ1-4	CASSQGPVGGYNEKLFF	TGCGCCAGCAGCCAAGGTCCGGTGGGGGGCTATAATGAAAAACTGTTTTTT
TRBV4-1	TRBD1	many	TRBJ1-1	CASSQEGQGNTEAFF	TGCGCCAGCAGCCAAGAAGGACAGGGGAACACTGAAGCTTTCTTT
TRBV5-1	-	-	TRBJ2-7	CASRKDKNEQYF	TGCGCCTCCAGGAAGGACAAAAATGAGCAGTACTTC
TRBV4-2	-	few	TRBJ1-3	CASSQDLIRDRGNTIYF	TGTGCCAGCAGCCAAGATCTTATTAGGGATAGGGGAAACACCATATATTTT
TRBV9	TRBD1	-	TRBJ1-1	CASGEPQGQTDTEAFF	TGTGCCAGCGGCGAGCCCCAGGGACAGACAGACACTGAAGCTTTCTTT
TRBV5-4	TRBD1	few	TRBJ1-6	CASSLQGDSPLHF	TGTGCCAGCAGCTTACAGGGGGATTCACCCCTCCACTTT
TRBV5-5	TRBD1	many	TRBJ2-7	CASSFTGGRYEQYF	TGTGCCAGCAGCTTTACAGGGGGGAGGTACGAGCAGTACTTC
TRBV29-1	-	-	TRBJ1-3	CSVDGIREHSGNTIYF	TGCAGCGTTGATGGGATCAGGGAACACTCTGGAAACACCATATATTTT
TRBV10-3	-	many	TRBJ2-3	CAISGDFVTDTQYF	TGTGCCATCAGTGGGGACTTCGTCACAGATACGCAGTATTTT
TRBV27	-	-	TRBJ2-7	CASSLQGVYEQYF	TGTGCCAGCAGTTTACAGGGTGTCTACGAGCAGTACTTC
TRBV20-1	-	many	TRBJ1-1	CSARFRGGARSTEAFF	TGCAGTGCTAGATTCCGGGGGGGGGCGCGGAGCACTGAAGCTTTCTTT
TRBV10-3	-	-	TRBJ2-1	CATVTPGSDSYNEQFF	TGTGCCACCGTAACCCCCGGGAGCGATTCCTACAATGAGCAGTTCTTC
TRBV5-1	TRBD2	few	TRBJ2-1	CASSIELAKSYNEQFF	TGCGCCAGCAGCATAGAACTAGCGAAGTCCTACAATGAGCAGTTCTTC
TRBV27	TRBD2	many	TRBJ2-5	CASSPAGGIRETQYF	TGTGCCAGCAGTCCAGCGGGGGGCATTCGGGAGACCCAGTACTTC
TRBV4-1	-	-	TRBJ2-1	CASSQGPGLVPVYDEQFF	TGCGCCAGCAGCCAGGGACCGGGGCTAGTCCCAGTCTACGATGAGCAGTTCTTC
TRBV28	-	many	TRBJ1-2	CASSLSGGGHRHGYTF	TGTGCCAGCAGTTTATCGGGGGGGGGCCACCGCCATGGCTACACCTTC
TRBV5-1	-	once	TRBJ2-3	CASKPGATDTQYF	TGCGCCAGCAAACCAGGGGCCACAGATACGCAGTATTTT
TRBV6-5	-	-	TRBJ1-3	CASSYGGRPGNTIYF	TGTGCCAGCAGTTACGGAGGCAGGCCGGGAAACACCATATATTTT
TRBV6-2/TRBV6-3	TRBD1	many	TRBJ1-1	CASSYGRQGIVGSPSPHMNTEAFF	TGTGCCAGCAGTTACGGCAGACAGGGAATTGTGGGGTCGCCCAGTCCTCATATGAACACTGAAGCTTTCTTT
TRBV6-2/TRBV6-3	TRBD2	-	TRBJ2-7	CASSYSTAGDYEQYF	TGTGCCAGCAGTTACTCGACGGCGGGGGACTACGAGCAGTACTTC
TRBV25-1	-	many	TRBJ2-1	CASSDPHYEQFF	TGTGCCAGCAGTGACCCCCACTATGAGCAGTTCTTC
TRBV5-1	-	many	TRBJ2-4	CASSLELRSKNIQYF	TGCGCCAGCAGCTTGGAATTGAGATCCAAAAACATTCAGTACTTC
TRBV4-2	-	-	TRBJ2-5	CASSQHRDPWETQYF	TGTGCCAGCAGCCAGCACCGGGACCCGTGGGAGACCCAGTACTTC
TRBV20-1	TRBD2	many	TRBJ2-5	CSARDGGGGLETQYF	TGCAGTGCTAGAGATGGGGGCGGGGGGCTCGAGACCCAGTACTTC
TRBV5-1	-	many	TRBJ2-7	CASSEGLGYEQYF	TGCGCCAGCAGCGAGGGCCTCGGGTACGAGCAGTACTTC
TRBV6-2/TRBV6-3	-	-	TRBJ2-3	CASSYPVSDTQYF	TGTGCCAGCAGTTACCCGGTTTCGGATACGCAGTATTTT
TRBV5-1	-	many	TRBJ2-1	CASSSSGDKFF	TGCGCCAGCAGCTCCTCGGGGGACAAGTTCTTC
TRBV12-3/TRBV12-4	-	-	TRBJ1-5	CASSLPGVRNQPQHF	TGTGCCAGCAGTTTACCCGGGGTTCGCAATCAGCCCCAGCATTTT
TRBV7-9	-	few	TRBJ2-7	CAGSYGTYEQYF	TGTGCCGGCAGCTACGGGACTTACGAGCAGTACTTC
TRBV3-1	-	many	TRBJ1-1	CASSQAQPNTEAFF	TGTGCCAGCAGCCAAGCACAGCCGAACACTGAAGCTTTCTTT
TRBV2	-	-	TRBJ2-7	CASQPLNEQYF	TGTGCCAGTCAACCCCTCAATGAGCAGTACTTC
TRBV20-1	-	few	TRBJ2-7	CSAREASNADEQYF	TGCAGTGCTAGAGAGGCTAGTAACGCCGATGAGCAGTACTTC
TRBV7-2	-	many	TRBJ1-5	CASSPTGGNQPQHF	TGTGCCAGCAGCCCGACAGGCGGCAATCAGCCCCAGCATTTT
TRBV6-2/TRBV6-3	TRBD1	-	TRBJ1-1	CASSQRGTGNTEAFF	TGTGCCAGCAGTCAACGGGGGACAGGGAACACTGAAGCTTTCTTT
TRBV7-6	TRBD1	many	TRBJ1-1	CASSPSKDRGGTEAFF	TGTGCCAGCAGCCCCTCGAAGGACAGGGGCGGCACTGAAGCTTTCTTT
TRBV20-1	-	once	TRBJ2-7	CSAGIREPYEQYF	TGCAGTGCTGGTATCAGGGAGCCCTACGAGCAGTACTTC
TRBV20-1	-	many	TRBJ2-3	CSARGLGYTQYF	TGCAGTGCTAGAGGACTAGGATATACGCAGTATTTT
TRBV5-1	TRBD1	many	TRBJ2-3	CASSSATGGGTDTQYF	TGCGCCAGCAGCTCGGCAACAGGGGGCGGCACAGATACGCAGTATTTT
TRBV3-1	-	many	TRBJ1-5	CASSQGLGQPQHF	TGTGCCAGCAGCCAAGGACTAGGACAGCCCCAGCATTTT
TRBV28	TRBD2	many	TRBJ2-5	CASSTRLSGGAQETQYF	TGTGCCAGCAGTACCCGCCTCAGCGGGGGGGCACAAGAGACCCAGTACTTC
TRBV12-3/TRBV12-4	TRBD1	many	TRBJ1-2	CASSILRTGGGYTF	TGTGCCAGCAGTATACTCCGGACAGGGGGAGGCTACACCTTC
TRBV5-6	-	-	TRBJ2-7	CASSFSAGSYEQYF	TGTGCCAGCAGCTTTTCGGCGGGATCCTACGAGCAGTACTTC
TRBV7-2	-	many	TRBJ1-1	CASSPAPGPTEAFF	TGTGCCAGCAGCCCCGCCCCAGGGCCCACTGAAGCTTTCTTT
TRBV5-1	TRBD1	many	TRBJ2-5	CASSIGQGETQYF	TGCGCCAGCAGCATAGGACAGGGGGAGACCCAGTACTTC
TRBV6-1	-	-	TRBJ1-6	CASSEVVRVFGMSSYNSPLHF	TGTGCCAGCAGTGAAGTTGTAAGGGTTTTCGGGATGAGCTCCTATAATTCACCCCTCCACTTT
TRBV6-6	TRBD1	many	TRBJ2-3	CASSHRGSTDTQYF	TGTGCCAGCAGTCACAGGGGAAGCACAGATACGCAGTATTTT
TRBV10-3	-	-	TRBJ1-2	CAISDGRTVGYTF	TGTGCCATCAGTGATGGAAGGACAGTTGGCTACACCTTC